One and the same sample provided the 17 T cell receptor beta chains below, sequenced in a study of CD8 T cells in ankylosing spondylitis. Findings of the study overall: Made up of eight highly homologous variants, a TCR beta motif appeared characteristic of ankylosing spondylitis blood.

TCRdb redid the calling of the 5' RACE reads with MiXCR, one entry per CDR3 protein. The sample shows 700,000 to 850,000 distinct CDR3 sequences, 12% of them seen only once. These receptors have no identified antigens. The sample taken for sequencing was blood, either unsorted or a sorted T cell fraction (not recorded which). Every receptor here comes from a male donor with ankylosing spondylitis.

J is TRBJ1-3 and V is TRBV12-3 or TRBV12-4; D not resolved. V lost 8 bases, J lost 3 bases, and 5 bases lay in between. The CDR3 sequence is 11 residues long. CDR3 coding DNA: TGTGCCAGCGGGGATGGAAACACCATATATTTT. It is translated as CASGDGNTIYF.

This clonotype was seen ten or more times. Here the CDR3 reads CSVEHGKRETQYF. The CDR3 bases are TGCAGCGTAGAACATGGGAAGAGAGAGACCCAGTACTTC. The gene calls are TRBV29-1 and TRBJ2-5; no firm D call. This CDR3 spans 13 amino acids. V lost 6 bases and J 4 bases, leaving 15 bases between the germline ends. CDR1 and CDR2 (germline): SQVTM, ANQGSEA.

The sample holds a few counts of this clonotype. The chain recombines TRBV7-3 with TRBJ2-3, with 8 bases that match TRBD2. J was trimmed by 9 bases and V by 0 bases; bases with no gene match: 8. Germline V gene lookup returns CDR1 SGHTA and CDR2 FQGTGA. The CDR3 consists of 15 residues. The CDR3 reads CASSLTAGGQKTQYF. CDR3 nucleotides: TGTGCCAGCAGCTTAACGGCGGGGGGTCAGAAGACGCAGTATTTT.

The rearrangement joins TRBV6-2 or TRBV6-3 to TRBJ2-3; 11 positions match TRBD2. Germline V gives CDR1 MNHEY, CDR2 SVGEGT. The J segment lost 2 bases and the V segment lost 4 bases, leaving 5 bases of the junction unmatched. The length of the CDR3 is 16 residues. CDR3 protein: CASSFPTSGATDTQYF. The CDR3 DNA reads as TGTGCCAGCAGTTTCCCGACTAGCGGGGCCACAGATACGCAGTATTTT.

The chain employs TRBV12-3 or TRBV12-4 and TRBJ1-4; D gene ambiguous. The ends were cut back, 7 bases at V and 3 bases at J, with 12 bases in the middle. The CDR3 extends over 14 amino acids. The CDR3 DNA follows: TGTGCCAGCATTCTAGGCGGATCTAATGAAAAACTGTTTTTT. This sequence encodes CASILGGSNEKLFF.

This clonotype was picked up a small number of times. The chain employs TRBV4-2 and TRBJ2-2, with a tentative D call TRBD1 (5 bases). CDR3 length equals 16 residues. Trimming took off 4 bases at V and 3 bases at J, with 15 bases between the two ends. The germline gives CDR1 LGHNA, CDR2 YNFKEQ. The chain's CDR3 is CASSRRQGADTGELFF. The CDR3 nucleotides are TGTGCCAGCAGCCGGCGGCAGGGCGCGGACACCGGGGAGCTGTTTTTT.

This chain uses TRBV27 with TRBJ1-2; 7 positions match TRBD1. CDR3 length equals 15 residues. Germline CDR1 is MNHEY and CDR2 is SMNVEV (reference sequence). Germline trimming cut 1 base from V and 7 bases from J; bases unmatched to any gene: 9. The CDR3 region is CASSLFGQGERGYTF. CDR3 nucleotide sequence: TGTGCCAGCAGTTTATTCGGGCAGGGGGAGCGTGGCTACACCTTC.

This chain uses TRBV2 with TRBJ1-2; D gene uncertain. Germline values: CDR1 SNHLY, CDR2 FYNNEI. This CDR3 spans 14 amino acids. Trimming stripped 8 bases from V and 8 bases from J, with 21 bases between. The CDR3 DNA reads TGTGCCAGCGGTTCTGAGCGGGCCCGGGGAGGCTACACCTTC. Its translation: CASGSERARGGYTF. The full variable domain, in which reference TRBV2 and TRBJ1-2 provide the parts outside the CDR3, is EPEVTQTPSHQVTQMGQEVILRCVPISNHLYFYWYRQILGQKVEFLVSFYNNEISEKSEIFDDQFSVERPDGSNFTLKIRSTKLEDSAMYFCASGSERARGGYTFGSGTRLTVV.

The chain joins TRBV7-2 to TRBJ2-3, with 11 bases that match TRBD2. The germline gives CDR1 SGHTA, CDR2 FQGNSA. There are 15 residues in the CDR3. Trimming removed 3 bases from V and 8 bases from J; junction bases left unmatched: 7. CDR3 DNA: TGTGCCAGCAGCTTGTTAGCGGGGGGGACTAGTACGCAGTATTTT. It is translated as CASSLLAGGTSTQYF.

The chain combines TRBV20-1 with TRBJ1-6, with a tentative D call TRBD1 (6 bases). There are 15 residues in the CDR3. The germline CDR1 and CDR2 sequences are DFQATT and SNEGSKA (reference sequence). CDR3: CIRLGASRDNSPLHF. CDR3 DNA sequence: TGCATCAGACTGGGGGCATCTCGAGATAATTCACCCCTCCACTTT.

The rearrangement joins TRBV20-1 to TRBJ2-4; 7 bases fit TRBD1. CDR3 length equals 15 residues. Germline lookup yields CDR1 DFQATT and CDR2 SNEGSKA (reference sequence). Trimming at V came to 5 bases and at J to 8 bases, leaving 15 bases not matched to a gene. The CDR3 region has the DNA TGCAGTGCTCCCCGCCCACAGGGGATCAGGGACATTCAGTACTTC. The encoded protein is CSAPRPQGIRDIQYF.

This clonotype has more than one count but fewer than ten. J is TRBJ1-5 and V is TRBV12-3 or TRBV12-4; D gene unclear. Between the trimmed V and J ends, which lost 3 bases and 4 bases, there was a span of 4 bases. The CDR3 contains 12 residues. Written as DNA, the CDR3 is TGTGCCAGCAGTTTTCATAATCAGCCCCAGCATTTT. Protein: CASSFHNQPQHF.

The chain has TRBV7-9 and TRBJ2-7; D unclear. The V gene lost 5 bases and the J gene lost 6 bases, with 20 bases spanning the gap. The germline gives CDR1 SEHNR, CDR2 FQNEAQ (reference sequence). This CDR3 is built from 15 residues. The CDR3 is CASSQIAQTLLEQYF. CDR3 bases: TGTGCCAGCAGCCAAATCGCCCAGACCCTGCTCGAGCAGTACTTC.

This clonotype was detected ten times or more. The J gene is TRBJ2-7, the V gene TRBV7-2; TRBD2 matches 11 bases. Germline-derived CDR1 and CDR2 are SGHTA and FQGNSA. This CDR3 has 15 amino acids. Trimming took 5 bases from V and 1 from J; bases not matched to a gene: 4. The CDR3 loop reads CASSRGTSGSYEQYF. The DNA of the CDR3 is TGTGCCAGCAGCCGAGGGACTAGCGGATCCTACGAGCAGTACTTC.

V and J are TRBV10-3 and TRBJ1-4; TRBD1 aligns across 8 bases. The J segment lost 5 bases and the V segment lost 10 bases, leaving 6 bases of the junction unmatched. The CDR3 runs to 13 residues. Germline CDR1 and CDR2: ENHRY and SYGVKD. CDR3 sequence reads: CATWTGLNEKLFF. The CDR3 DNA sequence: TGTGCCACCTGGACAGGGCTCAATGAAAAACTGTTTTTT.

This clonotype has more than one count but fewer than ten. The genes are TRBV15 and TRBJ2-3, with 9 bases lining up with TRBD1. Unmatched junction bases numbered 3, after V lost 2 bases and J lost 3 bases. CDR1 is LNHNV and CDR2 is YYDKDF in the germline V gene (reference sequence). This CDR3 is built from 15 residues. CDR3 sequence (DNA): TGTGCCACCAGCAGAAGGGGACAGGGTACAGATACGCAGTATTTT. Translated: CATSRRGQGTDTQYF.

This clonotype was counted only a few times. The V call is TRBV11-2, the J call TRBJ2-5; 11 positions match TRBD2. Germline CDR1 and CDR2: SGHAT and FQNNGV. V lost 2 bases and J lost 2; bases outside the gene matches: 10. The CDR3 runs 18 residues. CDR3 nucleotides: TGTGCCAGCAGCTTATTACTAGCGGGAGAAGCCTGGCAAGAGACCCAGTACTTC. Protein sequence: CASSLLLAGEAWQETQYF.